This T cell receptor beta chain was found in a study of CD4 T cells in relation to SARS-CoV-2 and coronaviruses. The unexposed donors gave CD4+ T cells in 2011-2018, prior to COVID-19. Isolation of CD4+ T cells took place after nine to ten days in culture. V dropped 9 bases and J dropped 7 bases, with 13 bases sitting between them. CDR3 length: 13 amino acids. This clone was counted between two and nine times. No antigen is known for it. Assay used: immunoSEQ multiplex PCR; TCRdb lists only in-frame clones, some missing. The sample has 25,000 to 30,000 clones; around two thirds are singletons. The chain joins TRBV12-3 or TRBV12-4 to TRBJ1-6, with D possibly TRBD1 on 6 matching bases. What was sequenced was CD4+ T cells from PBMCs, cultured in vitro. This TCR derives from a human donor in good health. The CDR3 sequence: CASRQVANSPLHF. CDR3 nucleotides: TGTGCCAGTCGACAGGTCGCCAATTCACCCCTCCACTTT.